Below are 28 T cell receptor beta chains sequenced from a single sample in a study of blood T cells in healthy people across ages. Sample-barcoded 5' priming and a J-beta primer mix drove a second PCR of about 6 to 12 cycles. TCRdb used MiXCR to reprocess the 5' RACE reads, holding one entry per CDR3 protein. The sample carries around 1,600,000 distinct CDR3 sequences, approximately 43% recorded once. The specimen sequenced was blood. The origin of the receptors is a woman younger than 35 in good health.

The J gene is TRBJ1-5, the V gene TRBV12-3 or TRBV12-4; no definite D call. Trimming removed 5 bases from V and 0 bases from J, with 11 bases in between. The length of the CDR3 is 15 residues. This CDR3 is CASSDDTTSNQPQHF. DNA for the CDR3: TGTGCCAGCAGTGACGACACAACTAGCAATCAGCCCCAGCATTTT.

This clonotype was observed a handful of times. The CDR3 DNA sequence: TGTGCCAGCAGTTTAGCCCCTCAGGGGTTAGGACAGCCCCAGCATTTT. Translated: CASSLAPQGLGQPQHF. The genes are TRBV12-3 or TRBV12-4 and TRBJ1-5, with D maybe TRBD1 (6 bases). This CDR3 has 16 residues. Trimming left V 0 bases short and J 7 bases short, with 16 bases between.

This chain connects TRBV10-3 to TRBJ2-5; D gene unclear. This CDR3 contains 12 residues. Trimming cost V 2 bases and J 3 bases, with 4 bases left between them. Germline CDR1 reads ENHRY; CDR2 reads SYGVKD. The CDR3 coding sequence is TGTGCCATCAGTGAGACAGAAGAGACCCAGTACTTC. It codes for CAISETEETQYF.

The genes are TRBV27 and TRBJ2-4; D is unclear. The tail of the sequence fits TRBJ2-5 better, so the J call may be wrong. The CDR3 sequence is 16 residues long. Germline CDR1 and CDR2: MNHEY and SMNVEV (reference sequence). This CDR3 reads CASSSLVLGFKETQYF. The DNA for the CDR3 is TGTGCCAGCAGTTCACTTGTGTTGGGATTTAAAGAGACCCAGTACTTC.

This clonotype has a handful of counts. V usage is TRBV29-1 and J usage is TRBJ2-3; D not certain. Germline CDR1 SQVTM, CDR2 ANQGSEA. CDR3 size: 14 residues. V lost 3 bases and J lost 2, with 12 bases in between. The CDR3, as DNA: TGCAGCGTTGAGCGGATAGAAACCACAGATACGCAGTATTTT. This codes for CSVERIETTDTQYF.

This sequence joins TRBV3-1 and TRBJ2-7; perhaps TRBD2 as D (5 bases). Trimming left V 1 base short and J 9 bases short, with 7 bases between. This CDR3 contains 11 residues. The V gene's germline CDR1 is LGHDT and CDR2 YNNKEL (reference sequence). The DNA for the CDR3 is TGTGCCAGCAGCCAAGCAGGACTGCAGTACTTC. Its translation: CASSQAGLQYF.

This clonotype was seen more than once but under ten times. The chain is built from TRBV20-1 and TRBJ2-3; 10 bases fit TRBD2. Per germline, CDR1 DFQATT and CDR2 SNEGSKA (reference sequence). CDR3 length equals 16 residues. V gave up 6 bases and J gave up 8 bases; unmatched junction bases: 17. CDR3 loop: CSAPSGTSVLRGTQYF. The DNA for the CDR3 is TGCAGTGCCCCCTCCGGGACTAGCGTACTTCGGGGTACGCAGTATTTT.

The V and J genes are TRBV12-3 or TRBV12-4 and TRBJ2-5, with D possibly matching TRBD1 (5 bases). V was shortened by 6 bases and J by 7 bases, with 18 bases between the two germline ends. The CDR3 runs to 14 residues. In nucleotides, the CDR3 is TGTGCCAGCAGCCGACAGACAGTGCCAGGGACCCAGTACTTC. This translates into CASSRQTVPGTQYF.

This clonotype was observed a few times. The V call is TRBV25-1, the J call TRBJ2-1, with a tentative D call TRBD2 (6 bases). The length of the CDR3 is 13 residues. Trimming left V 7 bases short and J 7 bases short, with 14 bases between. The V gene's germline CDR1 is MGHDK and CDR2 SYGVNS. This CDR3 is CASKLGTRNEQFF. The CDR3 bases are TGTGCCAGCAAGCTTGGGACTCGTAATGAGCAGTTCTTC.

This clonotype was seen more than once but under ten times. This rearrangement joins TRBV7-9 to TRBJ2-2, with 7 bases that match TRBD2. The CDR3 extends over 15 amino acids. Germline values: CDR1 SEHNR, CDR2 FQNEAQ (reference sequence). V lost 5 bases to trimming and J lost 6 bases; unmatched junction nucleotides: 9. The CDR3 DNA sequence: TGTGCCAGCAGCCCTGCGGCAGGGAGGGCCGGGGAGCTGTTTTTT. Protein sequence: CASSPAAGRAGELFF.

On this clonotype itself: This is likely a read error, given that the CDR3 carries no conserved phenylalanine or tryptophan at its end. V usage is TRBV4-1 and J usage is TRBJ2-7; D is uncertain. V lost 0 bases to trimming and J lost 0 bases, with 9 bases between them. There are 15 residues in the CDR3. Looked up from germline, CDR1 is MGHRA and CDR2 is YSYEKL. The CDR3, as DNA: TGCGCCAGCAGCCAAGATACGGGCAACTCCTACGAGCAGTACCTC. Amino acids: CASSQDTGNSYEQYL.

The chain links TRBV20-1 to TRBJ2-5; 9 bases match TRBD2. The V gene end was trimmed by 5 bases and the J gene end by 11 bases; junction bases not matched to a gene: 12. The CDR3 loop spans 13 amino acids. CDR1 is DFQATT and CDR2 is SNEGSKA in the germline V gene (reference sequence). CDR3 residues: CSAGRGGMNEQYF. In DNA, the CDR3 is TGCAGTGCTGGGCGGGGGGGCATGAATGAGCAGTACTTC.

The chain couples TRBV12-3 or TRBV12-4 to TRBJ1-1; 11 bases line up with TRBD1. This CDR3 has 18 residues. V shed 5 bases and J 1 base; nucleotides not matched to a gene: 12. CDR3 bases: TGTGCCAGCAGTAGAAGATTTGGACAGGGGGCGACGAACACTGAAGCTTTCTTT. It specifies CASSRRFGQGATNTEAFF.

The sample holds a few counts of this clonotype. The genes are TRBV9 and TRBJ2-5, with TRBD1 identical over 8 bases. Germline loops: CDR1 SGDLS, CDR2 YYNGEE. The CDR3 runs to 16 residues. The ends lost 2 bases at V and 1 base at J; junction bases unmatched: 7. The CDR3 protein is CASSVRGQGVQETQYF. The CDR3 bases are TGTGCCAGCAGCGTCCGAGGACAGGGCGTCCAAGAGACCCAGTACTTC. Filled out from reference TRBV9 and TRBJ2-5, the complete variable domain reads DSGVTQTPKHLITATGQRVTLRCSPRSGDLSVYWYQQSLDQGLQFLIQYYNGEERAKGNILERFSAQQFPDLHSELNLSSLELGDSALYFCASSVRGQGVQETQYFGPGTRLLVL.

The chain has TRBV27 and TRBJ1-2; 10 positions agree with TRBD1. After removal of 2 bases from V and 7 bases from J, the junction contained 7 bases not matched to a gene. This CDR3 comprises 15 residues. Germline CDR1 and CDR2: MNHEY and SMNVEV (reference sequence). CDR3 nucleotide sequence: TGTGCCAGCAGTTTAAAAGGGACAGGGGTTAGTGGCTACACCTTC. It encodes CASSLKGTGVSGYTF.

The V and J genes are TRBV13 and TRBJ2-7; 7 nucleotides match TRBD2. The germline V gene has CDR1 PRHDT and CDR2 FYEKMQ (reference sequence). The CDR3 covers 14 residues. V lost 4 bases to trimming and J lost 7 bases; unmatched junction nucleotides: 10. The CDR3 protein is CASSSGTTPREQYF. In DNA form, the CDR3 reads TGTGCCAGCAGCTCCGGGACTACACCTCGGGAGCAGTACTTC.

The chain links TRBV6-6 to TRBJ2-1; D might be TRBD1 or TRBD2, each matching 5 bases. This CDR3 comprises 12 residues. The V gene lost 10 bases and the J gene lost 5 bases, with 12 bases spanning the gap. CDR1 and CDR2 from the germline V gene are MNHNY and SVGAGI (reference sequence). The CDR3 DNA sequence: TGTGCCAATGGGGTGGGGGACAATGAGCAGTTCTTC. Its translation is CANGVGDNEQFF.

CDR3 nucleotide sequence: TGCAGCGTCACAGGGGCGTTTCCAGGGGAGCTGTTTTTT. Protein product: CSVTGAFPGELFF. V usage is TRBV29-1 and J usage is TRBJ2-2, with 7 bases lining up with TRBD1. CDR1 and CDR2 from the germline V gene are SQVTM and ANQGSEA. Trimming took 6 bases from V and 8 from J; bases not matched to a gene: 9. The CDR3 runs 13 residues.

This rearrangement joins TRBV6-2 or TRBV6-3 to TRBJ2-7; D remains ambiguous. V shed 0 bases and J shed 0 bases, with 9 bases lying between them. The V gene's germline CDR1 is MNHEY and CDR2 SVGEGT. The CDR3 loop spans 15 amino acids. DNA of the CDR3: TGTGCCAGCAGTTACTCTGCAGAGGTCTCCTACGAGCAGTACTTC. Its protein is CASSYSAEVSYEQYF.

The J gene is TRBJ1-2, the V gene TRBV5-1; D not resolved. V dropped 1 base and J dropped 6 bases, with 13 bases sitting between them. Looked up from germline, CDR1 is SGHRS and CDR2 is YFSETQ. This CDR3 region has 14 residues. The CDR3 here is CASSLTGPRDGYTF. Written as DNA, the CDR3 is TGCGCCAGCAGCTTGACCGGCCCCCGGGATGGCTACACCTTC.

The chain links TRBV2 to TRBJ2-3; D gene uncertain. The CDR3 consists of 13 residues. Germline CDR1 and CDR2: SNHLY and FYNNEI. The ends were cut back, 3 bases at V and 5 bases at J, with 9 bases in the middle. The CDR3 is CASSDVPGDTQYF. The DNA of the CDR3 is TGTGCCAGCAGTGACGTTCCGGGAGATACGCAGTATTTT.

CDR3 nucleotide sequence: TGTGCCAGCAGCGTAGCTTCCCGCGGGAATGAGCAGTTCTTC. Its protein product is CASSVASRGNEQFF. J is TRBJ2-1 and V is TRBV9; tentative D call: TRBD2 (5 bases). Germline V lookup: CDR1 SGDLS, CDR2 YYNGEE. Trimming took off 0 bases at V and 7 bases at J, with 11 bases between the two ends. The CDR3 runs 14 residues.

The chain employs TRBV12-3 or TRBV12-4 and TRBJ1-2; D is possibly TRBD1 (5 bases). V lost 4 bases, J lost 3 bases, and 15 bases lay in between. The CDR3 has 15 residues. The CDR3 nucleotides are TGTGCCAGCAGTTCGGTCCGGGGCATTGACTATGGCTACACCTTC. Translation: CASSSVRGIDYGYTF.

This clonotype appeared a few times. V gene TRBV28 combines with J gene TRBJ2-7; D unclear. Between the trimmed V and J ends, which lost 1 base and 1 base, there was a span of 8 bases. The length of the CDR3 is 14 residues. CDR1 is MDHEN, CDR2 SYDVKM, per germline. The CDR3 loop is CASSLLVGSYEQYF. The CDR3 DNA follows: TGTGCCAGCAGTTTATTGGTTGGATCCTACGAGCAGTACTTC.

This clonotype was recorded a few times. This chain links TRBV5-1 with TRBJ2-3; no reliable D call. V was cut by 4 bases and J by 2 bases, with 8 bases left in between. CDR3 length: 13 residues. Germline values: CDR1 SGHRS, CDR2 YFSETQ. CDR3 sequence: CASSPVPTDTQYF. Here the CDR3 DNA reads TGCGCCAGCAGCCCGGTCCCCACAGATACGCAGTATTTT.

The chain links TRBV4-1 to TRBJ2-7, with a possible D match to TRBD1 (5 bases). This CDR3 is built from 16 residues. V lost 3 bases, J lost 3 bases, and 18 bases lay in between. Germline-derived CDR1 and CDR2 are MGHRA and YSYEKL. The CDR3 loop is CASSHIVQDKIYEQYF. In DNA form, the CDR3 reads TGCGCCAGCAGCCATATAGTGCAGGACAAGATCTACGAGCAGTACTTC.

The rearrangement uses TRBV24-1 and TRBJ2-1, with D maybe TRBD2 (6 bases). V was trimmed by 5 bases and J by 0 bases, leaving 13 bases between them. This CDR3 has 16 amino acids. Looked up from germline, CDR1 is KGHDR and CDR2 is SFDVKD. The CDR3 nucleotides read TGTGCCACCAGTGGTGCTAGCGAGAGCTCCTACAATGAGCAGTTCTTC. This gives the protein CATSGASESSYNEQFF.

The chain combines TRBV25-1 with TRBJ1-2, with no clear D. The V end was cut by 4 bases, the J end by 6 bases, with 15 bases between. Germline V gives CDR1 MGHDK, CDR2 SYGVNS. This CDR3 spans 14 amino acids. The CDR3 bases are TGTGCCAGCAGTGTTACATCCCAATGGAATGGCTACACCTTC. Translation: CASSVTSQWNGYTF.